This entry describes one TCR beta chain. The CDR3 totals 15 residues. J lost 7 bases, V lost 4 bases, and 10 bases had no gene match. Germline CDR1 SEHNR, CDR2 FQNEAQ (reference sequence). The record originates from a study of blood T cell repertoires in COVID-19. Turning to the study itself: The United States, Italy and Spain supplied acute and convalescent COVID-19 samples.

TCRdb's table, derived via immunoSEQ multiplex PCR, lists solely in-frame clones and lacks some. This table has about 470,000 clones, approximately 90% appearing once. Recovered status in Cohort 3 required two negative PCRs, clearance, or symptom resolution. The sequenced sample was PBMCs or T cells enriched from blood (not recorded which). The origin of this receptor is a woman in her late teens or twenties who had recovered from COVID-19. This sequence joins TRBV7-9 and TRBJ1-2, with TRBD1 identical over 9 bases. CDR3 nucleotides: TGTGCCAGCAGCTCACCGGACAGGGGCTTTGGTGGCTACACCTTC. This codes for CASSSPDRGFGGYTF. Filled out from reference TRBV7-9 and TRBJ1-2, the complete variable domain reads DTGVSQNPRHKITKRGQNVTFRCDPISEHNRLYWYRQTLGQGPEFLTYFQNEAQLEKSRLLSDRFSAERPKGSFSTLEIQRTEQGDSAMYLCASSSPDRGFGGYTFGSGTRLTVV.